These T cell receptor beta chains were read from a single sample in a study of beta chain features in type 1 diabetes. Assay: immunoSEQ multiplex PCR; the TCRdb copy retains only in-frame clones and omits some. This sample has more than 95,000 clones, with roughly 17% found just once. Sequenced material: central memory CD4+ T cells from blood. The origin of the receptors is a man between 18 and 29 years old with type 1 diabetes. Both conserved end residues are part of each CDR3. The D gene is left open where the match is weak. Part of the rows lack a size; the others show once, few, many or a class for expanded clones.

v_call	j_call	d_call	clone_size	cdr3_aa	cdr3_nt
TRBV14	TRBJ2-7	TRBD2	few	CASSPSGGLQYF	TGTGCCAGCAGTCCATCGGGAGGGTTGCAGTACTTC
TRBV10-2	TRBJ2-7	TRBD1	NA	CASSETTGGREQYF	TGCGCCAGCAGTGAGACGACAGGGGGCAGGGAGCAGTACTTC
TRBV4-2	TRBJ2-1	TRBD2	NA	CASSQVSGGGINEQFF	TGTGCCAGCAGCCAAGTTAGCGGGGGAGGTATTAATGAGCAGTTCTTC
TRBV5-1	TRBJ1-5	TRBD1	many	CASSAGTGTNQPQHF	TGCGCCAGCAGCGCCGGGACAGGGACGAACCAGCCCCAGCATTTT
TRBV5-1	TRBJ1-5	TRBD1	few	CASSLDGQANQPQHF	TGCGCCAGCAGCTTGGATGGACAGGCCAATCAGCCCCAGCATTTT
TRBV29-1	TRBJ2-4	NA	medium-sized	CSSSSGGGNIQYF	TGCAGCTCTTCCTCAGGGGGGGGAAACATTCAGTACTTC
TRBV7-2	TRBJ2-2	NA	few	CASSRGYGAFTGELFF	TGTGCCAGCAGCCGTGGCTACGGGGCCTTCACCGGGGAGCTGTTTTTT
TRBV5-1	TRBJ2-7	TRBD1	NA	CASSWTGSKIYEQYF	TGCGCCAGCAGTTGGACAGGGAGTAAGATCTACGAGCAGTACTTC
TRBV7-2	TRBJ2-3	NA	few	CASSQGSSYTDTQYF	TGTGCCAGCAGCCAGGGGTCTTCCTACACAGATACGCAGTATTTT
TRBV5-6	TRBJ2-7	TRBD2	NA	CASSLTSGSGDEQYF	TGTGCCAGCAGCTTGACTAGCGGGAGTGGTGACGAGCAGTACTTC
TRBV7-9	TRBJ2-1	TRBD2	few	CASSLEREPYSYNEQFF	TGTGCCAGCAGCTTGGAGCGGGAGCCCTACTCCTACAATGAGCAGTTCTTC
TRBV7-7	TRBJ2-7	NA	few	CASSLGPATDSVTYEQYF	TGTGCTAGCAGCTTGGGGCCGGCGACAGACTCCGTTACCTACGAGCAGTACTTC
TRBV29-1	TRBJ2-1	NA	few	CSVESDVVNEQFF	TGCAGCGTTGAATCCGACGTCGTCAATGAGCAGTTCTTC
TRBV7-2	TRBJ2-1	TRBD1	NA	CASSAARTGVGSEQFF	TGTGCCAGCAGCGCAGCCCGGACAGGGGTTGGTAGTGAGCAGTTCTTC
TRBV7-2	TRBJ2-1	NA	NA	CASTSLASSYNEQFF	TGTGCCAGCACTTCCCTCGCTAGCTCCTACAATGAGCAGTTCTTC
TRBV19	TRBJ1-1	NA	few	CASSISGQANTEAFF	TGTGCCAGTAGTATAAGTGGGCAGGCGAACACTGAAGCTTTCTTT
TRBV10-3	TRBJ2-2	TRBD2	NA	CAISSTSGSTGELFF	TGTGCCATCAGTTCGACTAGCGGTTCCACCGGGGAGCTGTTTTTT
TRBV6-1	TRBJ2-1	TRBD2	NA	CASSPRTREYNEQFF	TGTGCCAGCAGTCCTAGGACTAGGGAATACAATGAGCAGTTCTTC
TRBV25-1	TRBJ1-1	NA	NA	CASSPAMNTEAFF	TGTGCCAGCAGTCCCGCCATGAACACTGAAGCTTTCTTT
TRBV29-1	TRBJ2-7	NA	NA	CSVEWTASYEQYF	TGCAGCGTTGAGTGGACAGCCTCCTACGAGCAGTACTTC
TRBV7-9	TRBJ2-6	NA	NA	CASSSYSTSGSGANVLTF	TGTGCCAGCAGCTCCTACTCCACGTCGGGCTCTGGGGCCAACGTCCTGACTTTC
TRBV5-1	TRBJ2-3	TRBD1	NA	CASSLGDRASTDTQYF	TGCGCCAGCAGCTTGGGGGACAGGGCTAGCACAGATACGCAGTATTTT
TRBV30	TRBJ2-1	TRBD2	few	CAWSRLAAYNEQFF	TGTGCCTGGAGTAGGCTAGCGGCTTACAATGAGCAGTTCTTC
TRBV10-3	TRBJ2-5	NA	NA	CAISESWGEETQYF	TGTGCCATCAGTGAGTCATGGGGGGAAGAGACCCAGTACTTC
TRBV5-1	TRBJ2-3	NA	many	CASSLEVDTQYF	TGCGCCAGCAGCTTGGAGGTTGATACGCAGTATTTT
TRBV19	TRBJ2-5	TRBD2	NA	CASSSSGGDQETQYF	TGTGCCAGTAGTTCTAGCGGGGGGGACCAAGAGACCCAGTACTTC
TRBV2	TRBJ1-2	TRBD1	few	CASSEDRGGYTF	TGTGCCAGCAGTGAGGACAGGGGGGGCTACACCTTC
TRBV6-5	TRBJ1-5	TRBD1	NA	CASRINTGANQPQHF	TGTGCCAGCAGGATAAACACAGGGGCGAATCAGCCCCAGCATTTT
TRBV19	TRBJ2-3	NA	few	CASSVTGSDTQYF	TGTGCCAGTAGTGTTACAGGGTCAGATACGCAGTATTTT
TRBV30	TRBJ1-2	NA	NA	CAWSVSGGYTF	TGTGCCTGGAGTGTGTCGGGTGGCTACACCTTC
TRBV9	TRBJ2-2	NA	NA	CASSPGLYGELFF	TGTGCCAGCAGCCCCGGACTGTACGGGGAGCTGTTTTTT
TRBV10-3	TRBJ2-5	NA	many	CAISESGHQETQYF	TGTGCCATCAGTGAGTCGGGACACCAAGAGACCCAGTACTTC
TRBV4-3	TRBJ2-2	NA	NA	CASSQDGAGELFF	TGCGCCAGCAGCCAAGATGGGGCGGGGGAGCTGTTTTTT
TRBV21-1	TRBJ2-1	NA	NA	CASSKGGSREVF	TGTGCCAGCAGCAAAGGAGGGAGTAGGGAAGTCTTC
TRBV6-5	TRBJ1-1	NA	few	CASSRDGGATEAFF	TGTGCCAGCAGCCGAGATGGGGGGGCAACTGAAGCTTTCTTT
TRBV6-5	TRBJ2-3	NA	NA	CASSYSWGTQYF	TGTGCCAGCAGTTACTCCTGGGGGACGCAGTATTTT
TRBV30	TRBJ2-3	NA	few	CAWSSGTDTQYF	TGTGCCTGGAGTTCAGGCACAGATACGCAGTATTTT
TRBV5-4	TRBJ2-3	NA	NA	CASSFLRDTQYF	TGTGCCAGCAGCTTTCTGAGAGATACGCAGTATTTT
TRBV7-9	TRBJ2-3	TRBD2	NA	CASSYSEVAGGHKDTQYF	TGTGCCAGCAGCTACTCCGAAGTAGCGGGAGGGCATAAAGATACGCAGTATTTT
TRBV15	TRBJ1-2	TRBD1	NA	CATSSASDRAMGYGYTF	TGTGCCACCAGCAGCGCGTCCGACAGGGCTATGGGCTATGGCTACACCTTC
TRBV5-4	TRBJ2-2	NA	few	CASSLKGTEVRGELFF	TGTGCCAGCAGCTTGAAGGGGACTGAGGTTCGAGGGGAGCTGTTTTTT
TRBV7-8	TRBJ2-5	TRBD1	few	CASSLGQGARETQYF	TGTGCCAGCAGCCTCGGACAGGGGGCTCGGGAGACCCAGTACTTC
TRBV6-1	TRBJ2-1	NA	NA	CASSGRRRHNNEQFF	TGTGCCAGCAGTGGGCGGCGGAGGCACAACAATGAGCAGTTCTTC
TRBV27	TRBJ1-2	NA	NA	CASSFNRAYGYTF	TGTGCCAGCAGTTTCAACAGGGCCTATGGCTACACCTTC
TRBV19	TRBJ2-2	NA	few	CATHPGFYTGELFF	TGTGCCACCCATCCCGGGTTTTACACCGGGGAGCTGTTTTTT
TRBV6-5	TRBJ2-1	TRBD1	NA	CASSSGGQGNNEQFF	TGTGCCAGCAGTTCCGGAGGACAGGGAAACAATGAGCAGTTCTTC
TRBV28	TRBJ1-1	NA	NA	CASSTYDGTEAFF	TGTGCCAGCAGTACCTACGATGGCACTGAAGCTTTCTTT
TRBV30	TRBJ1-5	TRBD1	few	CAWSMTGDQPQHF	TGTGCCTGGAGTATGACAGGGGATCAGCCCCAGCATTTT
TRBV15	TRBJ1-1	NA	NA	CATSRKGGDTEAFF	TGTGCCACCAGCAGAAAGGGGGGAGACACTGAAGCTTTCTTT
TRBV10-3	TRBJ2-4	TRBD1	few	CAISADRDEGIQYF	TGTGCCATCAGTGCGGACAGGGACGAGGGCATTCAGTACTTC
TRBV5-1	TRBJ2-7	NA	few	CASSKGPTEVHEQYF	TGCGCCAGCAGCAAGGGACCAACGGAGGTACACGAGCAGTACTTC